Listed below are T cell receptor beta chains from one sample, sequenced in a study of blood T cell repertoires in COVID-19. Generated by immunoSEQ multiplex PCR, the TCRdb table keeps only in-frame clones and is missing some. The repertoire has hundreds of thousands of clones, about nine tenths of them found once; the top ten carry approximately 10%. Specimen: peripheral blood. These receptors were obtained from a woman under 40 with COVID-19, enrolled during active disease. Each CDR3 is given with its conserved first and last residue. The D gene is left open where the match is weak. For some rows the clone size is stated as once, few or many, or as a class when expanded; others skip it.

D gene: .; J gene: TRBJ2-1; clone size: .; V gene: TRBV29-1; CDR3 DNA: TGCAGCGTTGAGTGGAGCTCCTACAATGAGCAGTTCTTC; CDR3 protein: CSVEWSSYNEQFF
D gene: TRBD2; J gene: TRBJ2-5; clone size: .; V gene: TRBV2; CDR3 DNA: TGTGCCAGCAGTGGAACTAGCGGGAGAGAGACCCAGTACTTC; CDR3 protein: CASSGTSGRETQYF
D gene: TRBD1; J gene: TRBJ1-1; clone size: .; V gene: TRBV28; CDR3 DNA: TGTGCCACCAGGGGACAGCCTGAAGCTTTCTTT; CDR3 protein: CATRGQPEAFF
D gene: TRBD1; J gene: TRBJ2-5; clone size: once; V gene: TRBV11-2; CDR3 DNA: TGTGCCAGCAGCTTAGCCGGCCCAGGGGGCGTTTTGGAGACCCAGTACTTC; CDR3 protein: CASSLAGPGGVLETQYF
D gene: .; J gene: TRBJ2-4; clone size: .; V gene: TRBV11-2; CDR3 DNA: TGTGCCAGCAGCTTAGTCCAGGGAAACATTCAGTACTTC; CDR3 protein: CASSLVQGNIQYF
D gene: TRBD1; J gene: TRBJ2-3; clone size: few; V gene: TRBV6-5; CDR3 DNA: TGTGCCAGCAGTTTTACAGGGGGCTGGACAGATACGCAGTATTTT; CDR3 protein: CASSFTGGWTDTQYF
D gene: .; J gene: TRBJ1-4; clone size: .; V gene: TRBV12-3/TRBV12-4; CDR3 DNA: TGTGCCAGCAGTCCGACCGGAGGTGAAAAACTGTTTTTT; CDR3 protein: CASSPTGGEKLFF
D gene: TRBD2; J gene: TRBJ2-3; clone size: .; V gene: TRBV14; CDR3 DNA: TGTGCCAGCAGCCAGGGACTAGCGGGAATTGTCACAGATACGCAGTATTTT; CDR3 protein: CASSQGLAGIVTDTQYF
D gene: .; J gene: TRBJ2-7; clone size: .; V gene: TRBV9; CDR3 DNA: TGTGCCAGCAGCGTAGGGGTTAGAGGCGAGCAGTACTTC; CDR3 protein: CASSVGVRGEQYF
D gene: .; J gene: TRBJ1-4; clone size: .; V gene: TRBV7-9; CDR3 DNA: TGTGCCAGCAGCTTAGGGACAGATGAAAAACTGTTTTTT; CDR3 protein: CASSLGTDEKLFF
D gene: .; J gene: TRBJ1-1; clone size: .; V gene: TRBV5-4; CDR3 DNA: TGTGCCAGCAGCGCGGACAGACGTGAAGCTTTCTTT; CDR3 protein: CASSADRREAFF
D gene: TRBD1; J gene: TRBJ1-2; clone size: .; V gene: TRBV15; CDR3 DNA: TGTGCCACCAGCGGGGAAGGGACAGAACTTCCCCGCTATGGCTACACCTTC; CDR3 protein: CATSGEGTELPRYGYTF
D gene: .; J gene: TRBJ2-5; clone size: .; V gene: TRBV27; CDR3 DNA: TGTGCCAGCAGGGAGTTCAACCAAGAGACCCAGTACTTC; CDR3 protein: CASREFNQETQYF
D gene: TRBD1; J gene: TRBJ1-6; clone size: .; V gene: TRBV5-7; CDR3 DNA: TGTGCCAGCAGCTTGATGACAGGGGGTTATTCACCCCTCCACTTT; CDR3 protein: CASSLMTGGYSPLHF
D gene: .; J gene: TRBJ2-3; clone size: .; V gene: TRBV28; CDR3 DNA: TGTGCCAGCAGTTTTCGGGGGAGTCCCGATACGCAGTATTTT; CDR3 protein: CASSFRGSPDTQYF
D gene: TRBD1; J gene: TRBJ2-7; clone size: .; V gene: TRBV5-1; CDR3 DNA: TGCGCCAGCAGCGCCCCGGGACAGGGTGGCCTCGAGCAGTACTTC; CDR3 protein: CASSAPGQGGLEQYF
D gene: .; J gene: TRBJ1-1; clone size: .; V gene: TRBV23-1; CDR3 DNA: TGCGCCAGCAGTCAATCTGGCGGGTTGGGGAACACTGAAGCTTTCTTT; CDR3 protein: CASSQSGGLGNTEAFF
D gene: .; J gene: TRBJ1-4; clone size: .; V gene: TRBV6-5; CDR3 DNA: TGTGCCAGCAGGCCGGTGAACAATGAAAAACTGTTTTTT; CDR3 protein: CASRPVNNEKLFF
D gene: TRBD2; J gene: TRBJ2-5; clone size: .; V gene: TRBV7-2; CDR3 DNA: TGTGCCGGCAGCACCCGACTAGCGGGCCAAGAGACCCAGTACTTC; CDR3 protein: CAGSTRLAGQETQYF
D gene: .; J gene: TRBJ2-5; clone size: once; V gene: TRBV3-1/TRBV3-2; CDR3 DNA: TGTGCCAGCAGCCAAGATCCGATCAGGGGCTGGGAGACCCAGTACTTC; CDR3 protein: CASSQDPIRGWETQYF
D gene: .; J gene: TRBJ2-1; clone size: .; V gene: TRBV3-1/TRBV3-2; CDR3 DNA: TGTGCCAGCAGCCAGATATCAGGGAATGAGCAGTTCTTC; CDR3 protein: CASSQISGNEQFF
D gene: TRBD2; J gene: TRBJ2-1; clone size: .; V gene: TRBV28; CDR3 DNA: TGTGCCAGCGGGAGGCGGGGGAATGAGCAGTTCTTC; CDR3 protein: CASGRRGNEQFF
D gene: .; J gene: TRBJ1-3; clone size: .; V gene: TRBV5-6; CDR3 DNA: TGTGCCAGCAGCTTTAGACAAGGAACGGTTGGAAACACCATATATTTT; CDR3 protein: CASSFRQGTVGNTIYF
D gene: TRBD1; J gene: TRBJ1-1; clone size: .; V gene: TRBV30; CDR3 DNA: TGTGCCTGGAGGACAGGGCCCTCTGAAGCTTTCTTT; CDR3 protein: CAWRTGPSEAFF
D gene: TRBD2; J gene: TRBJ2-1; clone size: .; V gene: TRBV9; CDR3 DNA: TGTGCCAGCAGCTGGACTAGCGGACGAAATGAGCAGTTCTTC; CDR3 protein: CASSWTSGRNEQFF
D gene: TRBD1; J gene: TRBJ2-5; clone size: .; V gene: TRBV29-1; CDR3 DNA: TGCAGCGTGGCAGCAGGGGGTACATCCTACTTC; CDR3 protein: CSVAAGGTSYF
D gene: .; J gene: TRBJ2-7; clone size: .; V gene: TRBV7-2; CDR3 DNA: TGTGCCAGCAGCCCGCCGGGAATTACCTACGAGCAGTACTTC; CDR3 protein: CASSPPGITYEQYF
D gene: .; J gene: TRBJ1-5; clone size: .; V gene: TRBV2; CDR3 DNA: TGTGCCAGCAGGAATGAGAATCAGCCCCAGCATTTT; CDR3 protein: CASRNENQPQHF
D gene: TRBD1; J gene: TRBJ1-5; clone size: .; V gene: TRBV28; CDR3 DNA: TGTGCCAGCAGCGACGTGGACAGGGGGGATCAGCCCCAGCATTTT; CDR3 protein: CASSDVDRGDQPQHF
D gene: .; J gene: TRBJ2-3; clone size: .; V gene: TRBV5-6; CDR3 DNA: TGTGCCAGCACCATGGCGGGTTGGGCAGATACGCAGTATTTT; CDR3 protein: CASTMAGWADTQYF
D gene: .; J gene: TRBJ2-1; clone size: .; V gene: TRBV24-1; CDR3 DNA: TGTGCCACCAGTGATTTGAGGGGGAGGGCCGGTAATGAGCAGTTCTTC; CDR3 protein: CATSDLRGRAGNEQFF
D gene: .; J gene: TRBJ1-1; clone size: .; V gene: TRBV6-5; CDR3 DNA: TGTGCCAGCATGGAGGGCACTGAAGCTTTCTTT; CDR3 protein: CASMEGTEAFF
D gene: .; J gene: TRBJ2-7; clone size: .; V gene: TRBV7-2; CDR3 DNA: TGTGCCAGCAGCTTATCAGGGACTGGGCCTTACGAGCAGTACTTC; CDR3 protein: CASSLSGTGPYEQYF
D gene: .; J gene: TRBJ1-3; clone size: .; V gene: TRBV14; CDR3 DNA: TGTGCCAGCAGCCTCGTCTCTGGAAACACCATATATTTT; CDR3 protein: CASSLVSGNTIYF
D gene: .; J gene: TRBJ2-7; clone size: .; V gene: TRBV3-1/TRBV3-2; CDR3 DNA: TGTGCCAGCAGCTCAAGTAGCGACGAGCAGTACTTC; CDR3 protein: CASSSSSDEQYF
D gene: .; J gene: TRBJ1-1; clone size: .; V gene: TRBV29-1; CDR3 DNA: TGCAGCGCCCCAGGGTTGGAAACTGAAGCTTTCTTT; CDR3 protein: CSAPGLETEAFF
D gene: .; J gene: TRBJ2-5; clone size: .; V gene: TRBV9; CDR3 DNA: TGTGCCAGCAGCGTAGAGGCGGGGAGGACCCAGTACTTC; CDR3 protein: CASSVEAGRTQYF
D gene: TRBD1; J gene: TRBJ2-1; clone size: .; V gene: TRBV7-6; CDR3 DNA: TGTGCCAGCAGCCCCTCTCTAGGGGGCGAGCAGTTCTTC; CDR3 protein: CASSPSLGGEQFF